The 6 T cell receptor beta chains below were found in one sample sequenced in a study of blood T cell repertoires in COVID-19. TCRdb's copy holds only in-frame clones and misses some; the assay was immunoSEQ multiplex PCR. This sample has approximately 240,000 clones, with approximately 84% found just once. The sequenced sample consisted of peripheral blood. These receptors were taken from a man aged 45-65 years with acute or convalescent COVID-19.

This sequence joins TRBV21-1 and TRBJ2-7; the table names TRBD2, a call not compared with the DNA. TRBV21-1 is termed a pseudogene. The CDR3 loop spans 15 amino acids. The chain's CDR3 is CASSKGLAGVHEQYF. The CDR3 DNA reads as TGTGCCAGCAGCAAAGGACTAGCGGGAGTCCACGAGCAGTACTTC.

The gene calls are TRBV7-9 and TRBJ1-3; possibly TRBD1 for D (6 bases). The CDR3 consists of 15 residues. V was shortened by 3 bases and J by 4 bases, with 13 bases between the two germline ends. Germline V gives CDR1 SEHNR, CDR2 FQNEAQ (reference sequence). The CDR3 spells CASSFAGARGNTIYF. For the CDR3, the DNA is TGTGCCAGCAGCTTTGCAGGGGCGAGAGGAAACACCATATATTTT.

The rearrangement joins TRBV25-1 to TRBJ2-3, with D possibly TRBD1 on 5 matching bases. Germline V gives CDR1 MGHDK, CDR2 SYGVNS. CDR3 length: 15 amino acids. Trimming took 2 bases from V and 2 from J, leaving 11 bases between them. The CDR3 loop reads CASSETGIVTDTQYF. In DNA, the CDR3 is TGTGCCAGCAGTGAAACAGGAATTGTCACAGATACGCAGTATTTT.

This clone was detected a few times. The chain combines TRBV9 with TRBJ2-1; 7 positions match TRBD2. Unmatched junction bases numbered 14, after V lost 4 bases and J lost 4 bases. This CDR3 has 17 amino acids. CDR1 and CDR2 (germline): SGDLS, YYNGEE. The CDR3 loop is CASSPPLGLAGYNEQFF. CDR3 DNA: TGTGCCAGCAGCCCCCCCTTGGGCTTAGCGGGTTACAATGAGCAGTTCTTC.

The rearrangement links TRBV18 to TRBJ2-7; 9 bases are shared with TRBD1. The CDR3 extends over 13 amino acids. Germline V lookup: CDR1 KGHSH, CDR2 LQKENI. The V segment lost 5 bases and the J segment 5 bases; nucleotides outside the gene matches: 4. The CDR3 loop reads CASSGGQGNEQYF. CDR3 DNA: TGTGCCAGCTCAGGGGGACAGGGTAACGAGCAGTACTTC. The full variable domain, with the rest looked up from reference TRBV18 and TRBJ2-7, is NAGVMQNPRHLVRRRGQEARLRCSPMKGHSHVYWYRQLPEEGLKFMVYLQKENIIDESGMPKERFSAEFPKEGPSILRIQQVVRGDSAAYFCASSGGQGNEQYFGPGTRLTVT.

The J gene is TRBJ1-1, the V gene TRBV19; D perhaps matches TRBD1 (5 bases). V was shortened by 8 bases and J by 1 base, with 11 bases between the two germline ends. CDR1 is LNHDA and CDR2 is SQIVND in the germline V gene (reference sequence). The CDR3 length is 13 residues. The CDR3 region has the DNA TGTGCCAGTGGAAACGGGGGGAACACTGAAGCTTTCTTT. Translation gives CASGNGGNTEAFF.